This TCR beta chain was documented in a study of early T cells in non-severe SARS-CoV-2 infection. This clonotype was counted at least ten times. TCRdb reprocessed the 5' RACE reads via MiXCR and lists one record per CDR3 protein. The data hold approximately 70,000 distinct CDR3 sequences, with 13% observed a single time. The sequence derives from an adult who was a healthcare worker with PCR-confirmed SARS-CoV-2 infection or an uninfected control (not recorded which). The specimen sequenced was whole blood.

CDR3 sequence: CASQEGSSNEQFF. CDR3 DNA sequence: TGTGCCAGCCAAGAAGGGTCAAGCAATGAGCAGTTCTTC. The chain couples TRBV2 to TRBJ2-1, with D unclear. Germline lookup yields CDR1 SNHLY and CDR2 FYNNEI. The CDR3 runs to 13 residues. The V gene lost 8 bases and the J gene lost 6 bases, with 14 bases spanning the gap.